This TCR beta chain appears in the sequencing data of a study of blood T cell repertoires in COVID-19. Study-level information: COVID-19 samples from acute and convalescent phases originated in the United States, Italy and Spain.

Germline V lookup: CDR1 LNHNV, CDR2 YYDKDF (reference sequence). This CDR3 contains 13 residues. V was clipped by 3 bases and J by 10 bases, with 14 bases between them. Repertoires were generated with immunoSEQ multiplex PCR, while TCRdb's copy carries only in-frame clones and drops some. Seen here are approximately 60,000 clones, 70% to 80% observed once, and the top ten hold roughly a fifth. This sequence joins TRBV15 and TRBJ2-3; D might be TRBD2 (5 bases). The clonotype was recovered from a man aged 45-65 years with active or convalescent COVID-19. The sample taken for sequencing was peripheral blood. The CDR3 reads CATSRGSFLAQYF. The CDR3 nucleotides are TGTGCCACCAGCAGGGGGAGCTTTCTCGCGCAGTATTTT. Supplemented by reference TRBV15 and TRBJ2-3, the full variable domain reads DAMVIQNPRYQVTQFGKPVTLSCSQTLNHNVMYWYQQKSSQAPKLLFHYYDKDFNNEADTPDNFQSRRPNTSFCFLDIRSPGLGDTAMYLCATSRGSFLAQYFGPGTRLTVL.